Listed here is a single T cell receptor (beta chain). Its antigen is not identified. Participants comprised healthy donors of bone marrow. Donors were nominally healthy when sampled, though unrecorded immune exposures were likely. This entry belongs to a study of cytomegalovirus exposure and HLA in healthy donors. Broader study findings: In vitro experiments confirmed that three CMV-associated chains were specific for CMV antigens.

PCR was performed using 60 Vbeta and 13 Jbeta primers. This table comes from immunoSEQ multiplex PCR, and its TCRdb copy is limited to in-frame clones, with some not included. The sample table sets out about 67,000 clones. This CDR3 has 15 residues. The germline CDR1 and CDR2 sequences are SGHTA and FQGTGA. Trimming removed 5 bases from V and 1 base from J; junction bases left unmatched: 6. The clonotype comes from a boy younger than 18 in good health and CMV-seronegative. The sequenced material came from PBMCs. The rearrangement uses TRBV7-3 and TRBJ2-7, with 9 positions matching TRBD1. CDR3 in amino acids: CASSPQGAGSYEQYF. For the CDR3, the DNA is TGTGCCAGCAGCCCACAGGGGGCTGGGTCCTACGAGCAGTACTTC.